These 8 T cell receptor beta chains share one sample of origin, sequenced in a study of memory CD4+ T cells and cytomegalovirus serostatus (dated by TCRdb to about 2019). The library was generated by the immunoSEQ multiplex PCR assay. Here the immuneACCESS table is served through TCRdb, limited to in-frame sequences with V and J called. Missing clones are a known gap in these copies; in checked studies unresolved V genes cover under half, and the rest lacks a known reason. Counted in this sample were about 82,000 clones; 80% of them appeared once. The ten largest clones take up 0.78% of the sample. A FACSAria II was used to sort memory CD4+ T cells, defined as single viable CD3+CD4+CD8-CD45RO+ cells. Input material: memory CD4+ T cells from blood. These receptors originate from an adult in good health and CMV-seronegative.

The V call is TRBV7-9, the J call TRBJ1-1; TRBD1 matches 9 bases. J was trimmed by 6 bases and V by 4 bases; bases with no gene match: 12. Germline V CDR1 and CDR2: SEHNR, FQNEAQ (reference sequence). The CDR3 covers 16 residues. The CDR3 protein is CASSSSLLDRGAEAFF. The CDR3 bases are TGTGCCAGCAGCTCCTCCCTACTCGACAGGGGGGCTGAAGCTTTCTTT.

The gene calls are TRBV30 and TRBJ1-3, with unresolved D. V gave up 1 base and J gave up 2 bases, with 15 bases separating them. The CDR3 spans 16 residues. Germline CDR1 GTSNPN, CDR2 SVGIG (reference sequence). The CDR3 sequence: CAWSARMWGAGNTIYF. The CDR3 DNA sequence: TGTGCCTGGAGTGCCCGGATGTGGGGTGCTGGAAACACCATATATTTT. The variable domain in full, with the rest retrieved from reference TRBV30 and TRBJ1-3, is SQTIHQWPATLVQPVGSPLSLECTVEGTSNPNLYWYRQAAGRGLQLLFYSVGIGQISSEVPQNLSASRPQDRQFILSSKKLLLSDSGFYLCAWSARMWGAGNTIYFGEGSWLTVV.

The chain links TRBV5-5 to TRBJ2-7; 8 nucleotides line up with TRBD1. V dropped 3 bases and J dropped 2; count of bases not matched to a gene: 7. The CDR3 is 15 residues long. Germline lookup yields CDR1 SGHKS and CDR2 YYEKEE (reference sequence). This CDR3 is CASSWAPGQAYEQYF. The CDR3 DNA reads TGTGCCAGCAGCTGGGCCCCGGGACAGGCCTACGAGCAGTACTTC.

This chain connects TRBV4-1 to TRBJ1-2, with 9 bases lining up with TRBD1. Germline V gene lookup returns CDR1 MGHRA and CDR2 YSYEKL. V lost 6 bases and J lost 4; bases outside the gene matches: 9. The CDR3 covers 15 residues. CDR3 protein: CASRGTGQGPYGYTF. CDR3 nucleotides: TGCGCCAGCAGGGGGACAGGGCAGGGTCCCTATGGCTACACCTTC.

The chain carries TRBV27 and TRBJ2-2; no clear D gene. The germline V gene encodes CDR1 MNHEY and CDR2 SMNVEV (reference sequence). Trimming removed 6 bases from V and 7 bases from J, with 15 bases in between. The CDR3 is made up of 14 amino acids. CDR3: CASSGRVGFGELFF. Written as DNA, the CDR3 is TGTGCCAGCAGCGGCCGGGTCGGCTTCGGGGAGCTGTTTTTT.

This clone occurred a few times. This chain connects TRBV30 to TRBJ1-1; D is possibly TRBD1 (5 bases). The V gene lost 0 bases and the J gene lost 7 bases, with 9 bases spanning the gap. The germline gives CDR1 GTSNPN, CDR2 SVGIG (reference sequence). There are 12 residues in the CDR3. CDR3 region: CAWSVGHFEAFF. The CDR3 coding sequence is TGTGCCTGGAGTGTCGGACATTTTGAAGCTTTCTTT.

The J gene is TRBJ1-6, the V gene TRBV7-2, with no clear D. V lost 1 base and J 13 bases, leaving 20 bases between the germline ends. Germline-derived CDR1 and CDR2 are SGHTA and FQGNSA. The CDR3 runs to 16 residues. The CDR3 DNA reads as TGTGCCAGCAGCTTAGACCTGGGAGGCAGCAAGAGGCCCCTCCACTTT. Its protein is CASSLDLGGSKRPLHF. The entire variable domain, with the rest obtained from reference TRBV7-2 and TRBJ1-6, is as follows: GAGVSQSPSNKVTEKGKDVELRCDPISGHTALYWYRQSLGQGLEFLIYFQGNSAPDKSGLPSDRFSAERTGGSVSTLTIQRTQQEDSAVYLCASSLDLGGSKRPLHFGNGTRLTVT.

This clone turned up a few times. The chain links TRBV19 to TRBJ1-2; D is ambiguous. The CDR3 sequence is 14 residues long. V lost 1 base and J 2 bases, leaving 8 bases between the germline ends. Germline CDR1 LNHDA, CDR2 SQIVND (reference sequence). Here the CDR3 DNA reads TGTGCCAGTAGTATAGGCCACAGCAACTATGGCTACACCTTC. Its translation is CASSIGHSNYGYTF.